This TCR beta chain emerged from a study of response to subunit inactivated influenza vaccine. TCRdb analysed the RT-PCR reads with MiXCR anew, one entry per CDR3 protein. The table includes 650,000 to 800,000 distinct CDR3 sequences, approximately 15% detected once. Per the germline V gene, CDR1 is DFQATT and CDR2 is SNEGSKA (reference sequence). Trimming cost V 3 bases and J 5 bases, with 10 bases left between them. The CDR3 spans 12 residues. The chain uses TRBV20-1 and TRBJ2-5; D uncertain. The TCR sequence derives from a man aged 50-59 years who received an inactivated influenza vaccine. Specimen: PBMCs from blood, collected approximately 15 days before vaccination. The CDR3 nucleotides read TGCAGTGCTAGCCAAATTAGGGAGACCCAGTACTTC. This codes for CSASQIRETQYF.